This T cell receptor (beta chain) was recorded in a study of blood T cell repertoires in COVID-19. Study-wide background: Acute and convalescent COVID-19 samples came from the United States, Italy and Spain.

This clone occurred once. Generated by immunoSEQ multiplex PCR, the TCRdb table keeps only in-frame clones and is missing some. The sample shows about 260,000 clones, approximately 86% of them seen only once. This sequence was found in an older woman with COVID-19, enrolled during active disease. The sequencing input was peripheral blood.

The CDR3 loop reads CSVRVPGGFGNTIYF. CDR3 DNA: TGCAGCGTTAGAGTTCCGGGAGGGTTCGGAAACACCATATATTTT. The genes are TRBV29-1 and TRBJ1-3; D gene unclear. Looked up from germline, CDR1 is SQVTM and CDR2 is ANQGSEA. Trimming took 5 bases from V and 4 from J, leaving 18 bases between them. The CDR3 covers 15 residues. The full variable domain, with the rest looked up from reference TRBV29-1 and TRBJ1-3, is SAVISQKPSRDICQRGTSLTIQCQVDSQVTMMFWYRQQPGQSLTLIATANQGSEATYESGFVIDKFPISRPNLTFSTLTVSNMSPEDSSIYLCSVRVPGGFGNTIYFGEGSWLTVV.